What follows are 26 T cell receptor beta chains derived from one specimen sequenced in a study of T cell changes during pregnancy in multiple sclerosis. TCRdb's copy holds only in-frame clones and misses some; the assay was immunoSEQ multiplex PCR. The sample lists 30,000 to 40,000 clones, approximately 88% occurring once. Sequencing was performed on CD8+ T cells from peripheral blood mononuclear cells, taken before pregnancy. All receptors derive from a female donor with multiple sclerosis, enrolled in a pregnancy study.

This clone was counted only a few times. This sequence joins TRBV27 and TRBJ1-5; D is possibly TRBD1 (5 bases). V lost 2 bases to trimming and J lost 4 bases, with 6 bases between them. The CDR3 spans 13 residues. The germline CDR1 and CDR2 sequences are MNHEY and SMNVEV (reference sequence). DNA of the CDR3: TGTGCCAGCAGTTTACAGGGTAATCAGCCCCAGCATTTT. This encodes CASSLQGNQPQHF.

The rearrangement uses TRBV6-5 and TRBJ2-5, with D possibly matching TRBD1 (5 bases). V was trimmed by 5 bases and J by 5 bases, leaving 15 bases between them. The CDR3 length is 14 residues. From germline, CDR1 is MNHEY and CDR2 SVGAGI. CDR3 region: CASSKGRVHETQYF. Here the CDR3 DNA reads TGTGCCAGCAGTAAGGGCAGGGTTCATGAGACCCAGTACTTC.

CDR3 protein: CASSPAGSLTGYGYTF. In DNA, the CDR3 is TGTGCCAGCAGCCCCGCGGGCAGTTTAACTGGATATGGCTACACCTTC. The chain joins TRBV7-3 to TRBJ1-2; the D is unclear. The CDR3 has 16 residues. Trimming took 5 bases from V and 5 from J, leaving 21 bases between them. Germline V gene data show CDR1 as SGHTA and CDR2 as FQGTGA.

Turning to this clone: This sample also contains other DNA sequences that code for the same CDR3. CDR3 loop: CASSPGQGYEQYF. The DNA of the CDR3 is TGTGCCAGCAGCCCCGGACAGGGGTACGAGCAGTACTTC. J is TRBJ2-7 and V is TRBV7-3; 9 bases are shared with TRBD1. The V gene end was trimmed by 5 bases and the J gene end by 4 bases; junction bases not matched to a gene: 3. Germline values: CDR1 SGHTA, CDR2 FQGTGA. The CDR3 length is 13 residues.

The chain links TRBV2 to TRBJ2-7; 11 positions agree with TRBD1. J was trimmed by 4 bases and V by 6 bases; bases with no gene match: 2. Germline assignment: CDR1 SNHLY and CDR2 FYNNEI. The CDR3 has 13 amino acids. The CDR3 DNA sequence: TGTGCCAGCAGGGACAGGGGGCAATACGAGCAGTACTTC. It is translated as CASRDRGQYEQYF.

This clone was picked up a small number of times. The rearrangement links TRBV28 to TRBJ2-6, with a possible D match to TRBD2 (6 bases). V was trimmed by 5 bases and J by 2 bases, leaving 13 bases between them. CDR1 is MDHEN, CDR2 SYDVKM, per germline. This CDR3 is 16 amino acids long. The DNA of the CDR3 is TGTGCCAGCAGTATGAGGGACTTAGCTGGGGCCAACGTCCTGACTTTC. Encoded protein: CASSMRDLAGANVLTF.

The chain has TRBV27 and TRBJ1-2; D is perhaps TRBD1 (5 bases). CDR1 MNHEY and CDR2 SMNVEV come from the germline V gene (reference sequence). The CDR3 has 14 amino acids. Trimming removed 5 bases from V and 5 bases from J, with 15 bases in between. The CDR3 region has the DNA TGTGCCAGCAGTCGCGGGGGGAGTATTTATGGCTACACCTTC. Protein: CASSRGGSIYGYTF.

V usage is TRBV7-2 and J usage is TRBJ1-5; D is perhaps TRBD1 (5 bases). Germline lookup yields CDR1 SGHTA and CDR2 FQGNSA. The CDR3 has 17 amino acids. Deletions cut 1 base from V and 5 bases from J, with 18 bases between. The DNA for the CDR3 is TGTGCCAGCAGCTTAGGGGAGTCAGGGTGGAGGGATCAGCCCCAGCATTTT. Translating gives CASSLGESGWRDQPQHF.

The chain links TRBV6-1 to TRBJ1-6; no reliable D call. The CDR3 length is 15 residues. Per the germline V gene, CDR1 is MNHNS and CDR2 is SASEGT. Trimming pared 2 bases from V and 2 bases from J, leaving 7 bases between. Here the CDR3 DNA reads TGTGCCAGCAGTGAATTAGAGGCCTATAATTCACCCCTCCACTTT. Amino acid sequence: CASSELEAYNSPLHF.

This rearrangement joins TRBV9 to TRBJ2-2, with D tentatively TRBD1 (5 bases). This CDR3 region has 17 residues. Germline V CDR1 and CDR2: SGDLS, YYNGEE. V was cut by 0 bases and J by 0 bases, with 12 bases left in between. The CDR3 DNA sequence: TGTGCCAGCAGCGTAGCCAGACAGAACGCGAACACCGGGGAGCTGTTTTTT. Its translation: CASSVARQNANTGELFF.

The DNA for the CDR3 is TGTGCCAGCAGGCCCTACGACACGAACACTGAAGCTTTCTTT. Protein: CASRPYDTNTEAFF. The chain links TRBV27 to TRBJ1-1, with unresolved D. Trimming took 6 bases from V and 1 from J, leaving 12 bases between them. In germline, CDR1 is MNHEY, CDR2 SMNVEV (reference sequence). CDR3 size: 14 residues.

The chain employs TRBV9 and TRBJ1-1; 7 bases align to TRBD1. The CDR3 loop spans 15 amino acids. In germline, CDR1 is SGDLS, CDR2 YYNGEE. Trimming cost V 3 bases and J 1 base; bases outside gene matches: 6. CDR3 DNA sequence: TGTGCCAGCAGCGCCTGGGACAGCCAGAACACTGAAGCTTTCTTT. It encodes CASSAWDSQNTEAFF.

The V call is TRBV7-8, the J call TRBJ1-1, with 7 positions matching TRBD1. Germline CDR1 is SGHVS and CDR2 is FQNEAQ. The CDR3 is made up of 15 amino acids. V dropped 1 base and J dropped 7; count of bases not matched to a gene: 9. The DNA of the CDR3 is TGTGCCAGCAGCTTAGGGTCAGGGGGAGGTAGTGAAGCTTTCTTT. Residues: CASSLGSGGGSEAFF.

CDR3 nucleotide sequence: TGTGCCAGCAGCCCAACCGTGACAGGGTACTATGGCTACACCTTC. Protein product: CASSPTVTGYYGYTF. The V gene is TRBV27, the J gene TRBJ1-2; 7 nucleotides agree with TRBD1. V trimming: 6 bases; J trimming: 3 bases; junction bases outside the gene matches: 10. CDR1 and CDR2 (germline): MNHEY, SMNVEV (reference sequence). CDR3 length: 15 amino acids.

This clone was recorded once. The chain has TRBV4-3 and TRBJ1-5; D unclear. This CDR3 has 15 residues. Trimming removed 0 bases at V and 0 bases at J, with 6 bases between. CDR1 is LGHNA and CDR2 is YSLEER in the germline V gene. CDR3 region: CASSQDTPSNQPQHF. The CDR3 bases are TGCGCCAGCAGCCAAGATACACCTAGCAATCAGCCCCAGCATTTT.

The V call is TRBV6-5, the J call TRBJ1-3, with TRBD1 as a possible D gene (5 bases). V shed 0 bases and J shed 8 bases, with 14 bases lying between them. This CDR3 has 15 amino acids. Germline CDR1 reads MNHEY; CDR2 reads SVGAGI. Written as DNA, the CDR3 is TGTGCCAGCAGTTACTCTGGCCAGGGTGGGGACACCATATATTTT. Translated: CASSYSGQGGDTIYF.

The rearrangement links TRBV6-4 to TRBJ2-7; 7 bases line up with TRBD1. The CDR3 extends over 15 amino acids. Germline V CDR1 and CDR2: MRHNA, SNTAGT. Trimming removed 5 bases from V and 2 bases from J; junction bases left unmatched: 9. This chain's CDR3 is CASSYEGQKTYEQYF. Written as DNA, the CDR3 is TGTGCCAGCAGTTACGAGGGACAGAAAACCTACGAGCAGTACTTC.

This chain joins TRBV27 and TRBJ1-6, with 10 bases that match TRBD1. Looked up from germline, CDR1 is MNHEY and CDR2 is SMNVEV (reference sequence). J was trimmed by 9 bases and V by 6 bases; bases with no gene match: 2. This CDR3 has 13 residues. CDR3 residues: CASSRDRGSPLHF. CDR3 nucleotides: TGTGCCAGCAGCCGGGACAGGGGTTCACCCCTCCACTTT.

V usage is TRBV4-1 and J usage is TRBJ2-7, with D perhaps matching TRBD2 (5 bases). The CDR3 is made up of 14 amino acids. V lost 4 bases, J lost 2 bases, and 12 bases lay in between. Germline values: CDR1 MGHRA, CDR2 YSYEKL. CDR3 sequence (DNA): TGCGCCAGCAGCCCTAGAGCGGCACCCTACGAGCAGTACTTC. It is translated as CASSPRAAPYEQYF.

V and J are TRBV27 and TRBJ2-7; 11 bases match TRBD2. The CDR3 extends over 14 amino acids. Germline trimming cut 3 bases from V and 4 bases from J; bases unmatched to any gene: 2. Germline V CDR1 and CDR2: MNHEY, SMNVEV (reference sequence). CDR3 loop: CASSFTSGGYEQYF. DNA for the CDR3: TGTGCCAGCAGTTTCACTAGCGGGGGATACGAGCAGTACTTC.

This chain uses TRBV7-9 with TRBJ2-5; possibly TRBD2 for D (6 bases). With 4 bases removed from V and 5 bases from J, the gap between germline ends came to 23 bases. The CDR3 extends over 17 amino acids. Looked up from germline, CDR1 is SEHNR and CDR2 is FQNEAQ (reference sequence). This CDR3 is CASSSTEAGSEGETQYF. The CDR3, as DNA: TGTGCCAGCAGCTCAACCGAGGCGGGGAGTGAGGGGGAGACCCAGTACTTC.

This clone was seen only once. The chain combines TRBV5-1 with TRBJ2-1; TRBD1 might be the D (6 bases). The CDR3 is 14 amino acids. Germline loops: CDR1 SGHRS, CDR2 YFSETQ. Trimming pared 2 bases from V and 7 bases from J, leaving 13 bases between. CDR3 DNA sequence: TGCGCCAGCAGCTTCTTGGGGGCGGGTAATGAGCAGTTCTTC. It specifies CASSFLGAGNEQFF.

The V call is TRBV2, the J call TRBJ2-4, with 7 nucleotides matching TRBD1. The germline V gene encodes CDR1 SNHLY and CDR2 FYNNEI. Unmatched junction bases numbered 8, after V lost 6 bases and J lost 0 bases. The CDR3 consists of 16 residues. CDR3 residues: CASRDWTGPAKNIQYF. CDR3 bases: TGTGCCAGCAGGGACTGGACAGGCCCAGCCAAAAACATTCAGTACTTC.

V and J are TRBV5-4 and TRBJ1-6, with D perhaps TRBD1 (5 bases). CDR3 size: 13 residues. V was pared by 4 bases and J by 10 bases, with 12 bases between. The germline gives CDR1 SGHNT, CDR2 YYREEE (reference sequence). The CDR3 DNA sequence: TGTGCCAGCAGCGAAGGGGTGGGGTCACCCCTCCACTTT. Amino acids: CASSEGVGSPLHF. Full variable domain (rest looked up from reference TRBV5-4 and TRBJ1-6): ETGVTQSPTHLIKTRGQQVTLRCSSQSGHNTVSWYQQALGQGPQFIFQYYREEENGRGNFPPRFSGLQFPNYSSELNVNALELDDSALYLCASSEGVGSPLHFGNGTRLTVT.

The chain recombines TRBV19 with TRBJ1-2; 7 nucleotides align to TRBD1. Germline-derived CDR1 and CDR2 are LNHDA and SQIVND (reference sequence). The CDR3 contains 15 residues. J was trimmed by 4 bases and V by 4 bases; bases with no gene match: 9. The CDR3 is CASSTTGDSPYGYTF. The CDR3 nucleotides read TGTGCCAGTAGTACTACAGGGGATAGTCCCTATGGCTACACCTTC.

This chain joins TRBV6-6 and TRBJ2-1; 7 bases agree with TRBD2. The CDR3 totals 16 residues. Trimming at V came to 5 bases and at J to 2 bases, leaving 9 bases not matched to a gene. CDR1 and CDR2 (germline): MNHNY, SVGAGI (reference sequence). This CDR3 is CASSNRVGGPYNEQFF. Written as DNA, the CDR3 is TGTGCCAGCAGTAATCGGGTGGGAGGGCCCTACAATGAGCAGTTCTTC.